Below are 9 T cell receptor beta chains sequenced from a single sample in a study of shared clonotypes between healthy human individuals. Some clones are missing from TCRdb's copy, which holds only in-frame ones; the method was immunoSEQ multiplex PCR. The sample has about 2,500,000 clones, more than 80% seen once. The specimen sequenced was naive CD4+ T cells sorted from blood. Subset denoted: CD45RA+ positively selected. The receptors come from a man aged 18 to 30 in good health.

This clone appeared a few times. CDR3 amino acids: CASRSQGTGNQPQHF. Written as DNA, the CDR3 is TGTGCCAGCAGATCCCAGGGGACTGGCAATCAGCCCCAGCATTTT. V usage is TRBV28 and J usage is TRBJ1-5; possibly TRBD1 for D (6 bases). The V and J ends lost 6 bases and 2 bases respectively, with 14 bases between them. In germline, CDR1 is MDHEN, CDR2 SYDVKM. CDR3 length: 15 amino acids.

J is TRBJ2-1 and V is TRBV5-8; no firm D call. This CDR3 contains 15 residues. V lost 2 bases, J lost 2 bases, and 11 bases lay in between. Looked up from germline, CDR1 is SGHTS and CDR2 is YDEGEE. CDR3 sequence: CASSFFLATYNEQFF. The CDR3 nucleotides read TGTGCCAGCAGCTTTTTTTTAGCCACCTACAATGAGCAGTTCTTC.

V usage is TRBV30 and J usage is TRBJ1-2; D unclear. Looked up from germline, CDR1 is GTSNPN and CDR2 is SVGIG (reference sequence). Trimming took off 2 bases at V and 6 bases at J, with 22 bases between the two ends. The CDR3 sequence is 16 residues long. CDR3 nucleotide sequence: TGTGCCTGGAGTCATAGTCTCCGTAAGGCGGGGAATGGCTACACCTTC. Protein product: CAWSHSLRKAGNGYTF.

The chain recombines TRBV7-8 with TRBJ2-1; the D gene could be TRBD1 or TRBD2 (6 bases each). Per the germline V gene, CDR1 is SGHVS and CDR2 is FQNEAQ. Between the trimmed V and J ends, which lost 1 base and 7 bases, there was a span of 14 bases. The CDR3 is made up of 15 amino acids. CDR3 sequence reads: CASSLEGGISNEQFF. As DNA, the CDR3 is TGTGCCAGCAGCTTAGAAGGGGGGATAAGTAATGAGCAGTTCTTC.

The chain recombines TRBV6-5 with TRBJ2-7; D unclear. Trimming took off 2 bases at V and 3 bases at J, with 14 bases between the two ends. CDR1 is MNHEY and CDR2 is SVGAGI in the germline V gene. This CDR3 has 15 residues. CDR3 sequence: CASSYGLAYFYEQYF. CDR3 DNA sequence: TGTGCCAGCAGTTACGGGTTAGCTTACTTCTACGAGCAGTACTTC.

This clone was counted a single time. The chain uses TRBV7-8 and TRBJ2-7; 7 bases are a match to TRBD2. The germline CDR1 and CDR2 sequences are SGHVS and FQNEAQ. The CDR3 runs to 14 residues. The V and J ends lost 4 bases and 3 bases, in that order; junction bases with no gene match: 6. The CDR3 DNA follows: TGTGCCAGCAGCTACCGCGGGGGTGGCTACGAGCAGTACTTC. Residues: CASSYRGGGYEQYF.

CDR3 sequence: CASSPRQGMNTEAFF. The CDR3 bases are TGTGCCAGCAGCCCAAGACAGGGTATGAACACTGAAGCTTTCTTT. The chain uses TRBV5-4 and TRBJ1-1; 7 bases match TRBD1. In germline, CDR1 is SGHNT, CDR2 YYREEE (reference sequence). The CDR3 has 15 amino acids. V shed 4 bases and J 0 bases; nucleotides not matched to a gene: 6.

The genes are TRBV27 and TRBJ1-4; D call uncertain. The CDR3 has 15 amino acids. Germline V gene data show CDR1 as MNHEY and CDR2 as SMNVEV (reference sequence). The germline V and J ends were trimmed by 8 bases and 3 bases, with 16 bases remaining between them. Here the CDR3 DNA reads TGTGCCAGCGGAGGGATCGGATGGGCTAATGAAAAACTGTTTTTT. Translating it yields CASGGIGWANEKLFF. The full variable domain, completed using reference TRBV27 and TRBJ1-4, is EAQVTQNPRYLITVTGKKLTVTCSQNMNHEYMSWYRQDPGLGLRQIYYSMNVEVTDKGDVPEGYKVSRKEKRNFPLILESPSPNQTSLYFCASGGIGWANEKLFFGSGTQLSVL.

The rearrangement links TRBV28 to TRBJ2-7; D is undetermined. CDR1 and CDR2 (germline): MDHEN, SYDVKM. The CDR3 spans 14 residues. Trimming shortened V by 3 bases and J by 0 bases, and 9 bases separated the two germline ends. The CDR3 loop is CASSLGLSSYEQYF. The CDR3 coding sequence is TGTGCCAGCAGTTTGGGGTTAAGCTCCTACGAGCAGTACTTC.